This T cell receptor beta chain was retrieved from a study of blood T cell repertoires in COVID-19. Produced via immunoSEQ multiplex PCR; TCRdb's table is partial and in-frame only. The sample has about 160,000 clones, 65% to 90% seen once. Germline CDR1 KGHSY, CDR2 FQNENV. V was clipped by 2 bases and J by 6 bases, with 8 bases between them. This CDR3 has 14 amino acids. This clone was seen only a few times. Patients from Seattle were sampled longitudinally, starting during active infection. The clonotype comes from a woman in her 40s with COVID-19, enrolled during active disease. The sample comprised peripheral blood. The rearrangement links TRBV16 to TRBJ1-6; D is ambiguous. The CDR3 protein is CASSQERVNSPLHF. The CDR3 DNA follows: TGTGCCAGCAGCCAAGAGAGGGTTAATTCACCCCTCCACTTT.